These 10 T cell receptor beta chains were sequenced from one sample in a study of cytomegalovirus exposure and HLA in healthy donors. Primers for the PCR totalled 60 Vbeta and 13 Jbeta. This table comes from immunoSEQ multiplex PCR, and its TCRdb copy is limited to in-frame clones, with some not included. Among about 170,000 clones listed, over 70% were seen once. The sample was PBMCs. Source of these receptors: a boy between 2 and 15 years old in good health and CMV-seronegative.

J is TRBJ1-6 and V is TRBV11-2; D perhaps matches TRBD1 (6 bases). CDR1 is SGHAT and CDR2 is FQNNGV in the germline V gene. This CDR3 region has 15 residues. Between the trimmed V and J ends, which lost 6 bases and 4 bases, there was a span of 13 bases. This CDR3 reads CASSAGDKYNSPLHF. CDR3 DNA sequence: TGTGCCAGCAGTGCGGGGGACAAGTATAATTCACCCCTCCACTTT.

The gene calls are TRBV10-3 and TRBJ2-3; D not resolved. In germline, CDR1 is ENHRY, CDR2 SYGVKD. V was trimmed by 3 bases and J by 0 bases, leaving 10 bases between them. The CDR3 extends over 15 amino acids. CDR3 DNA: TGTGCCATCAGTGACGCACTGTCTAGCACAGATACGCAGTATTTT. Translating gives CAISDALSSTDTQYF.

The V call is TRBV7-9, the J call TRBJ2-5; TRBD2 aligns across 8 bases. The CDR3 has 17 residues. From germline, CDR1 is SEHNR and CDR2 FQNEAQ (reference sequence). V gave up 3 bases and J gave up 4 bases; unmatched junction bases: 13. In DNA, the CDR3 is TGTGCCAGCAGCTTCTCCGTGTCCGGACTAGCCCCAGAGACCCAGTACTTC. Translating gives CASSFSVSGLAPETQYF.

The gene calls are TRBV10-2 and TRBJ2-2; no definite D call. Germline V gene lookup returns CDR1 WSHSY and CDR2 SAAADI. The CDR3 covers 12 residues. V lost 5 bases, J lost 1 base, and 2 bases lay in between. The CDR3 sequence is CASSLNTGELFF. CDR3 bases: TGCGCCAGCAGTCTGAACACCGGGGAGCTGTTTTTT.

The chain couples TRBV30 to TRBJ1-2, with a tentative D call TRBD1 (5 bases). V lost 8 bases and J 4 bases, leaving 17 bases between the germline ends. CDR3 length equals 13 residues. Germline values: CDR1 GTSNPN, CDR2 SVGIG (reference sequence). The CDR3 DNA follows: TGTGCCCTCTCGCCGGAGGGGATCTATGGCTACACCTTC. Translating it yields CALSPEGIYGYTF.

The chain employs TRBV11-3 and TRBJ2-5; 8 bases match TRBD1. There are 15 residues in the CDR3. V was clipped by 4 bases and J by 5 bases; unmatched bases: 9. Per germline, CDR1 SGHNT and CDR2 YENEEA. CDR3 sequence: CASSSRTGSVETQYF. CDR3 bases: TGTGCCAGCAGCTCCCGGACAGGGTCGGTGGAGACCCAGTACTTC.

A single count supports this clone. The chain uses TRBV12-5 and TRBJ1-1; weak D call: TRBD1 (6 bases). CDR3 length: 15 residues. Germline-derived CDR1 and CDR2 are LGHNT and FRNRAP. V lost 5 bases, J lost 0 bases, and 13 bases lay in between. The CDR3 sequence: CASGGYRDMNTEAFF. CDR3 DNA: TGTGCTAGTGGTGGGTACAGGGACATGAACACTGAAGCTTTCTTT.

The DNA of the CDR3 is TGTGCCAGCAGCTTAGAGCGGGAGGCGGTCACAGATACGCAGTATTTT. This sequence encodes CASSLEREAVTDTQYF. The chain carries TRBV5-4 and TRBJ2-3, with 9 bases that match TRBD2. Losses at the gene ends were 2 bases for V and 2 bases for J; bases not matched to a gene: 6. The germline gives CDR1 SGHNT, CDR2 YYREEE (reference sequence). The CDR3 is 16 residues long. Full variable domain (missing parts from reference TRBV5-4 and TRBJ2-3): ETGVTQSPTHLIKTRGQQVTLRCSSQSGHNTVSWYQQALGQGPQFIFQYYREEENGRGNFPPRFSGLQFPNYSSELNVNALELDDSALYLCASSLEREAVTDTQYFGPGTRLTVL.

The J gene is TRBJ1-5, the V gene TRBV2; no clear D. The CDR3 is 14 residues long. V was shortened by 3 bases and J by 5 bases, with 11 bases between the two germline ends. Germline V gene lookup returns CDR1 SNHLY and CDR2 FYNNEI. In DNA, the CDR3 is TGTGCCAGCAGTGAGAGGGCTGGGGATCAGCCCCAGCATTTT. Its translation is CASSERAGDQPQHF.

The chain uses TRBV7-9 and TRBJ2-5; the D gene is possibly TRBD2 (6 bases). The CDR3 consists of 14 residues. Germline loops: CDR1 SEHNR, CDR2 FQNEAQ (reference sequence). The V end was cut by 5 bases, the J end by 5 bases, with 15 bases between. Written as DNA, the CDR3 is TGTGCCAGCAGCGGTCGTGGCGGGGCGGAGACCCAGTACTTC. Its translation is CASSGRGGAETQYF.